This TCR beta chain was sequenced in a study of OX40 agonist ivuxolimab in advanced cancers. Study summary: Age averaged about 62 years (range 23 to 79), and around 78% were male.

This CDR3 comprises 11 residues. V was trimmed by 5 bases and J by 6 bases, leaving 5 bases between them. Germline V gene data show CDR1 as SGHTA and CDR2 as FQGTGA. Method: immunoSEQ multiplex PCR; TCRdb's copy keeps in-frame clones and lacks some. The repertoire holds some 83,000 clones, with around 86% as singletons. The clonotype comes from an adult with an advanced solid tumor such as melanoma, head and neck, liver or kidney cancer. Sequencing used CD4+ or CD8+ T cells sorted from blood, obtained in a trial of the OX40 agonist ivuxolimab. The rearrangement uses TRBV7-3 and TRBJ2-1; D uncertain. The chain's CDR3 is CASSPGNEQFF. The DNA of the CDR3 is TGTGCCAGCAGCCCAGGCAATGAGCAGTTCTTC.